This T cell receptor (beta chain) was captured in a study of OX40 agonist ivuxolimab in advanced cancers. Points from the study as a whole: Near-lowest levels of clonal expansion characterized partial responders at 0.1-3.0 mg/kg.

The data were produced by immunoSEQ multiplex PCR, yet TCRdb's version contains in-frame clones alone and is incomplete. The repertoire holds roughly 11,000 clones, with 70% to 90% as singletons. Notes on this clone: As yet, its antigen is unknown.

This CDR3 region has 13 residues. V was shortened by 6 bases and J by 0 bases, with 8 bases between the two germline ends. Germline V gives CDR1 MNHEY, CDR2 SVGAGI. Autoimmune disease history or systemic immunosuppression led to patients being barred. The sample here was CD4+ or CD8+ T cells sorted from blood, taken in a trial of the OX40 agonist ivuxolimab. The chain carries TRBV6-5 and TRBJ2-5, with D perhaps TRBD2 (6 bases). The clonotype was recovered from an adult with an advanced solid tumor such as melanoma, head and neck, liver or kidney cancer. For the CDR3, the DNA is TGTGCCAGCAGCCGCGGGGACCAAGAGACCCAGTACTTC. This gives the protein CASSRGDQETQYF.